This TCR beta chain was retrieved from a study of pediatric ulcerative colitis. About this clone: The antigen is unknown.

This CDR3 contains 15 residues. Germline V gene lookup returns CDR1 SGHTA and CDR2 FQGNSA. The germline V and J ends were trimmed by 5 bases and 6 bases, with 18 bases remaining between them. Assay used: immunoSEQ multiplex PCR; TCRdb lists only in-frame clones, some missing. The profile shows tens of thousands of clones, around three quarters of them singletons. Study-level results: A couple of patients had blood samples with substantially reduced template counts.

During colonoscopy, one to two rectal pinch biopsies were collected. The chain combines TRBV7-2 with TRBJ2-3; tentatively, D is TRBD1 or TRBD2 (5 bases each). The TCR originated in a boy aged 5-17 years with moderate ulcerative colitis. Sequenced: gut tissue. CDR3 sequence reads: CASSLGRIVVDTQYF. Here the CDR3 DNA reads TGTGCCAGCAGCCTGGGACGGATTGTCGTGGATACGCAGTATTTT.